Below are 27 T cell receptor beta chains sequenced from a single sample in a study of OX40 agonist ivuxolimab in advanced cancers. TCRdb's table, derived via immunoSEQ multiplex PCR, lists solely in-frame clones and lacks some. There are tens of thousands of clones in the sample; under 80% occur only once, and approximately 5.3% lies in the top ten. The sequenced sample was CD4+ or CD8+ T cells sorted from blood, obtained in a trial of the OX40 agonist ivuxolimab. These receptor sequences come from an adult with an advanced solid tumor such as melanoma, head and neck, liver or kidney cancer.

The genes are TRBV5-4 and TRBJ1-2, with a tentative D call TRBD1 (6 bases). This CDR3 region has 13 residues. Germline CDR1 SGHNT, CDR2 YYREEE (reference sequence). V dropped 9 bases and J dropped 4 bases, with 16 bases sitting between them. The CDR3 DNA reads as TGTGCCACTCGGGGGCAGGGGTCCTATGGCTACACCTTC. Its protein product is CATRGQGSYGYTF.

This clone appeared a single time. The V and J genes are TRBV28 and TRBJ1-2; no reliable D call. The CDR3 contains 12 residues. V was pared by 5 bases and J by 0 bases, with 4 bases between. Germline V gives CDR1 MDHEN, CDR2 SYDVKM. CDR3 region: CASSTANYGYTF. The CDR3, as DNA: TGTGCCAGCAGTACGGCTAACTATGGCTACACCTTC.

The J gene is TRBJ2-1, the V gene TRBV5-1; weak D call: TRBD2 (6 bases). Trimming stripped 0 bases from V and 3 bases from J, with 13 bases between. The V gene's germline CDR1 is SGHRS and CDR2 YFSETQ. The CDR3 runs to 16 residues. CDR3 nucleotides: TGCGCCAGCAGCTTGGATGTGGGAGGAGGCTACAATGAGCAGTTCTTC. Its translation is CASSLDVGGGYNEQFF.

This clone was observed a few times. The J gene is TRBJ1-2, the V gene TRBV5-1, with D tentatively TRBD1 (5 bases). The V gene lost 2 bases and the J gene lost 3 bases, with 14 bases spanning the gap. There are 15 residues in the CDR3. Per germline, CDR1 SGHRS and CDR2 YFSETQ. The CDR3 loop is CASSLGLTVDYGYTF. The CDR3 bases are TGCGCCAGCAGCTTAGGCCTGACAGTTGACTATGGCTACACCTTC.

This clone was counted only a few times. The chain uses TRBV4-3 and TRBJ2-1, with a possible D match to TRBD1 (6 bases). V was trimmed by 0 bases and J by 9 bases, leaving 18 bases between them. The CDR3 sequence is 16 residues long. Germline V gene sequence: CDR1 LGHNA, CDR2 YSLEER. The CDR3 nucleotides are TGCGCCAGCAGCCAAGAGAACAGGGTGGGTGGTGGTGAGCAGTTCTTC. Residues: CASSQENRVGGGEQFF.

CDR3 loop: CASSYFGGSGGNTIYF. In nucleotides, the CDR3 is TGTGCCAGCAGTTACTTTGGGGGATCAGGGGGAAACACCATATATTTT. The J gene is TRBJ1-3, the V gene TRBV6-5, with a tentative D call TRBD1 (5 bases). Germline V gene lookup returns CDR1 MNHEY and CDR2 SVGAGI. The length of the CDR3 is 16 residues. The germline V and J ends were trimmed by 1 base and 4 bases, with 14 bases remaining between them.

The chain uses TRBV30 and TRBJ2-1; the match to TRBD1 covers 8 bases. Germline values: CDR1 GTSNPN, CDR2 SVGIG (reference sequence). CDR3 size: 18 residues. V dropped 2 bases and J dropped 5; count of bases not matched to a gene: 17. The chain's CDR3 is CAWSPGQVIGWRNNEQFF. The CDR3 nucleotides read TGTGCCTGGAGTCCGGGACAGGTTATAGGATGGAGAAACAATGAGCAGTTCTTC.

The genes are TRBV7-9 and TRBJ2-1; D may be TRBD2 (7 bases). In germline, CDR1 is SEHNR, CDR2 FQNEAQ (reference sequence). Between the trimmed V and J ends, which lost 5 bases and 4 bases, there was a span of 18 bases. This CDR3 comprises 16 residues. The CDR3 loop is CASSVVGGGLYNEQFF. Written as DNA, the CDR3 is TGTGCCAGCAGCGTTGTAGGCGGGGGCCTTTACAATGAGCAGTTCTTC.

The genes are TRBV7-9 and TRBJ2-2, with TRBD1 identical over 12 bases. V trimming: 5 bases; J trimming: 6 bases; junction bases outside the gene matches: 7. This CDR3 has 16 residues. CDR1 and CDR2 (germline): SEHNR, FQNEAQ (reference sequence). The CDR3 sequence: CASSRGTGGLSGELFF. CDR3 sequence (DNA): TGTGCCAGCAGCCGCGGGACAGGGGGCTTGTCCGGGGAGCTGTTTTTT.

V and J are TRBV10-2 and TRBJ2-1; 10 bases map to TRBD2. With 5 bases clipped from V and 9 bases from J, the junction kept 7 bases outside the gene matches. Germline assignment: CDR1 WSHSY and CDR2 SAAADI. The CDR3 consists of 14 residues. The CDR3 here is CASSTSGGAGEQFF. In DNA, the CDR3 is TGCGCCAGCAGTACAAGCGGGGGGGCCGGTGAGCAGTTCTTC.

The rearrangement uses TRBV5-1 and TRBJ2-3, with D possibly called TRBD1 or TRBD2 (6 bases each). CDR1 is SGHRS and CDR2 is YFSETQ in the germline V gene. The ends were cut back, 4 bases at V and 3 bases at J, with 12 bases in the middle. This CDR3 spans 14 amino acids. The CDR3 coding sequence is TGCGCCAGCAGCCGGGGGCAAGATACAGATACGCAGTATTTT. As protein: CASSRGQDTDTQYF.

In DNA, the CDR3 is TGTGCCAGCAGTTTTCAGTCTCTCTCTGGAAACACCATATATTTT. The encoded protein is CASSFQSLSGNTIYF. This chain connects TRBV27 to TRBJ1-3; no firm D call. CDR1 and CDR2 (germline): MNHEY, SMNVEV (reference sequence). The CDR3 totals 15 residues. V was trimmed by 3 bases and J by 0 bases, leaving 9 bases between them.

The chain couples TRBV6-1 to TRBJ2-6; D tentatively reads TRBD1 or TRBD2 (5 bases each). V was cut by 3 bases and J by 0 bases, with 9 bases left in between. Per germline, CDR1 MNHNS and CDR2 SASEGT. This CDR3 contains 16 residues. This CDR3 is CASSDRGASGANVLTF. CDR3 nucleotide sequence: TGTGCCAGCAGTGACAGAGGGGCCTCTGGGGCCAACGTCCTGACTTTC.

There are a few counts of this clone. This chain joins TRBV6-5 and TRBJ1-1; D possibly corresponds to TRBD1 (5 bases). The CDR3 length is 14 residues. Germline V lookup: CDR1 MNHEY, CDR2 SVGAGI. V was cut by 7 bases and J by 3 bases, with 15 bases left in between. The CDR3 is CASIPLGAYTEAFF. DNA of the CDR3: TGTGCCAGCATTCCCCTCGGGGCCTACACTGAAGCTTTCTTT.

The V gene is TRBV6-4, the J gene TRBJ2-1; no clear D gene. The CDR3 has 18 residues. Trimming cost V 2 bases and J 3 bases, with 20 bases left between them. Per the germline V gene, CDR1 is MRHNA and CDR2 is SNTAGT. CDR3 amino acids: CASSDTNRDKVVYNEQFF. The DNA of the CDR3 is TGTGCCAGCAGTGACACAAACCGAGACAAGGTTGTCTACAATGAGCAGTTCTTC.

The chain carries TRBV9 and TRBJ1-1, with a possible D match to TRBD1 (5 bases). Germline CDR1 SGDLS, CDR2 YYNGEE. CDR3 length: 13 amino acids. Deletions cut 4 bases from V and 8 bases from J, with 15 bases between. CDR3 sequence reads: CASSPRPGGEAFF. The CDR3 DNA is TGTGCCAGCAGCCCCCGACCTGGGGGGGAAGCTTTCTTT.

This rearrangement joins TRBV10-1 to TRBJ2-5; TRBD1 agrees at 12 bases. Germline CDR1 is WNHNN and CDR2 is SYGVQD (reference sequence). With V trimmed by 4 bases and J by 5 bases, 5 bases remained unmatched. The CDR3 consists of 15 residues. The CDR3 sequence is CASSGGTGGWETQYF. In DNA form, the CDR3 reads TGCGCCAGCAGTGGGGGGACAGGGGGCTGGGAGACCCAGTACTTC.

The chain joins TRBV4-2 to TRBJ1-5, with 7 bases matching TRBD1. Germline values: CDR1 LGHNA, CDR2 YNFKEQ. V lost 4 bases to trimming and J lost 0 bases; unmatched junction nucleotides: 3. CDR3 size: 15 residues. For the CDR3, the DNA is TGTGCCAGCAGCCCAGGGGGATCTAGCAATCAGCCCCAGCATTTT. This sequence encodes CASSPGGSSNQPQHF.

This rearrangement joins TRBV7-2 to TRBJ1-4; no clear D gene. Germline lookup yields CDR1 SGHTA and CDR2 FQGNSA. Trimming left V 3 bases short and J 8 bases short, with 16 bases between. This CDR3 has 15 amino acids. The CDR3 nucleotides are TGTGCCAGCAGCTTCCAGCCCGGCCGCGGGGAAAAACTGTTTTTT. Its protein is CASSFQPGRGEKLFF.

V is TRBV5-4 and J is TRBJ2-7; TRBD2 matches 9 bases. Germline loops: CDR1 SGHNT, CDR2 YYREEE (reference sequence). The CDR3 is 16 residues long. V was clipped by 2 bases and J by 1 base; unmatched bases: 7. The CDR3 DNA reads as TGTGCCAGCAGCTTACCGGGGCTAGCGGGATCCTACGAGCAGTACTTC. This encodes CASSLPGLAGSYEQYF.

The rearrangement uses TRBV7-2 and TRBJ2-5, with TRBD1 identical over 10 bases. The V gene end was trimmed by 4 bases and the J gene end by 4 bases; junction bases not matched to a gene: 3. Germline loops: CDR1 SGHTA, CDR2 FQGNSA. The CDR3 extends over 14 amino acids. The CDR3 DNA follows: TGTGCCAGCAGCTCGACAGGGGGCCGAGAGACCCAGTACTTC. It is translated as CASSSTGGRETQYF.

This clone was seen more than once but under ten times. The chain has TRBV18 and TRBJ2-2; D may be TRBD1 or TRBD2 (5 bases each). The CDR3 covers 13 residues. V lost 4 bases and J lost 7, with 10 bases in between. CDR1 and CDR2 (germline): KGHSH, LQKENI. CDR3 sequence: CASSQGRGGELFF. In DNA form, the CDR3 reads TGTGCCAGCTCACAGGGGAGAGGCGGGGAGCTGTTTTTT.

This clone was detected a few times. The chain uses TRBV2 and TRBJ1-2; 7 bases line up with TRBD1. The CDR3 has 18 residues. Germline-derived CDR1 and CDR2 are SNHLY and FYNNEI. V lost 6 bases to trimming and J lost 3 bases; unmatched junction nucleotides: 19. This chain's CDR3 is CASSPGGGGGIGDYGYTF. In DNA form, the CDR3 reads TGTGCCAGCAGCCCCGGGGGCGGAGGGGGCATAGGGGACTATGGCTACACCTTC.

The CDR3 sequence is CASSYEAGTGELFF. CDR3 coding DNA: TGTGCCAGCAGTTACGAAGCGGGGACCGGGGAGCTGTTTTTT. This chain joins TRBV6-6 and TRBJ2-2, with TRBD2 identical over 7 bases. V shed 2 bases, J shed 5 bases, and the junction held 2 bases outside the gene matches. The length of the CDR3 is 14 residues. Germline loops: CDR1 MNHNY, CDR2 SVGAGI (reference sequence).

The chain recombines TRBV9 with TRBJ2-3; D unclear. The CDR3 loop spans 15 amino acids. V was pared by 4 bases and J by 0 bases, with 12 bases between. CDR1 SGDLS and CDR2 YYNGEE come from the germline V gene. CDR3 protein: CASSIQPSSTDTQYF. DNA for the CDR3: TGTGCCAGCAGCATACAGCCTTCTAGCACAGATACGCAGTATTTT.

This clone was observed once. This chain uses TRBV7-2 with TRBJ2-7; D gene unclear. Trimming stripped 4 bases from V and 0 bases from J, with 13 bases between. The V gene's germline CDR1 is SGHTA and CDR2 FQGNSA. The CDR3 has 15 residues. The CDR3 coding sequence is TGTGCCAGCAGCTGGGCCTTTCCAAGCTCCTACGAGCAGTACTTC. It encodes CASSWAFPSSYEQYF.

V usage is TRBV27 and J usage is TRBJ2-1; 7 nucleotides line up with TRBD1. CDR1 and CDR2 (germline): MNHEY, SMNVEV (reference sequence). The CDR3 loop spans 16 amino acids. The trim removed 6 bases at V and 2 bases at J, leaving 10 bases unmatched. CDR3 sequence reads: CASRLQGTHPYNEQFF. Here the CDR3 DNA reads TGTGCCAGCAGGCTACAGGGGACCCACCCCTACAATGAGCAGTTCTTC.